The sample holds many counts of the clone carrying this T cell receptor beta chain. This record belongs to a study of T cells after yellow fever vaccination. The TCR cDNA carried a universal primer site and UMIs from 5'RACE template switching. TCRdb re-analysed the 5' RACE reads in MiXCR, keeping a single row per CDR3 protein. The profile covers around 320,000 distinct CDR3 sequences, with 3.5% to 4.5% appearing a single time and roughly 19% taken by the ten largest. This clonotype was sampled from a young man who received the YFV17D yellow fever vaccine. The sample here was PBMCs, taken 15 days after the yellow fever booster vaccination.

The CDR3 DNA follows: TGCGCCAGCAGCTTGACTGGGTTCCCCGAGACCGGGGAGCTGTTTTTT. Protein: CASSLTGFPETGELFF. V and J are TRBV5-1 and TRBJ2-2; D is uncertain. Germline-derived CDR1 and CDR2 are SGHRS and YFSETQ. Trimming stripped 1 base from V and 5 bases from J, with 15 bases between. CDR3 length equals 16 residues.